This TCR beta chain was sequenced for a study of T-cell memory formation after mild COVID-19 (dated by TCRdb to about 2021). At the level of the whole study: TCR sequence clusters from the two donors were largely donor specific. Two young, previously healthy adult volunteers made up the cohort, one male and one female. In a couple of donors, T-cell clones that expanded and contracted after mild COVID-19 were followed by sequencing TCRalpha and TCRbeta repertoires longitudinally. Summary of the overall study and its limitations: Some responding clones were detected in pre-infection memory, which suggested that pre-existing cross-reactive memory T cells had joined the SARS-CoV-2 response. The study covered only a couple of mild cases, and larger cohorts including severe cases with pre-infection samples were considered necessary. The second-wave clones that peaked on day 37 were not confirmed to be SARS-CoV-2 specific. Contracting CD4+ clones were located mainly in the CM and EM memory subsets, whereas CD8+ clones were found to be enriched in EMRA. Clones that contracted from day 15 to 85 showed balanced CD4/CD8 phenotypes, whereas a second wave of clones that expanded from day 15 to 37 leaned towards CD4+.

PBMCs were isolated by Ficoll-Paque density gradient centrifugation. V drops 0 bases and J drops 2 bases, leaving 9 bases in between. The CDR3 has 15 amino acids, counting the end cysteine and phenylalanine. Only the CDR3 portion is preserved as DNA: 45 bases, with reading frame beginning at the first base. CDR1 and CDR2 (SGHRS, YFSETQ) derive from the germline V gene. This clonotype has only a few counts. Its antigen specificity is not known. Base-call qualities are not available, and no considerably larger clone is one nucleotide away. TCRdb names Illumina NovaSeq 6000 as the instrument used. TCRalpha and TCRbeta cDNA libraries were constructed by 5'RACE with constant-segment primers, with sample barcodes and unique molecular identifiers being introduced. Trizol reagent was used to extract RNA from every sample. Library amplification was performed in two PCR steps, and a second sample barcode and Illumina TruSeq adapters were introduced in the second step. Sequencing of libraries was performed on an Illumina NovaSeq with 2 x 150 bp paired-end reads. The published analysis was carried out like this. Demultiplexing of reads and collapsing into UMI-guided consensus sequences were performed with migec v1.2.7. Using mixcr v2.1.11, UMI consensuses were aligned to TRA and TRB V and J templates and then assembled into clonotypes. A clonotype was counted as expanded or contracted only when both edgeR and NoisET called the clonotype significant, with the noise models trained on biological replicates. edgeR calls used a false discovery rate-adjusted p below 0.01 and a log2 fold-change threshold of 1. As an exploratory analysis of dynamics, max-normalized trajectories of the 1000 most abundant clonotypes were examined with PCA combined with hierarchical clustering. Separately sequenced CD4+ and CD8+ repertoires were used to assign a CD4 or CD8 phenotype to each responding clone. In TCRdb, the public reads were trimmed at Q25 with fastp and aligned with MiXCR, with productive beta chains retained. Entries are consolidated by CDR3 protein sequence, retaining the most common genes and DNA. TCRdb, not the original authors, processed these V and J calls. The sample data list more than 120,000 distinct CDR3 sequences, and over 15% of these were observed just once. Approximately 2% of the sample rests with the top ten.

Recombination joined TRBV5-1 with TRBJ2-1, with no reliable assignment of the D segment. The specimen was PBMCs or a T cell subset sorted from them (not recorded which). The sequence was obtained from an adult woman who had mild COVID-19 (a few samples of this study predate the infection). The sample titles of this study are shuffled in the database, so cell type and time point are left out; the donor was told from shared clones. The CDR3 region has the sequence CASSLEVAAYNEQFF. In nucleotides, the sequence is TGCGCCAGCAGCTTGGAGGTGGCAGCCTACAATGAGCAGTTCTTC.